Listed here is a single TCR beta chain. The count of this clone is one. There is no known antigen for this receptor. No base qualities exist here, and no much larger clone lies one base off it. The immunoSEQ Assay, a bias-controlled multiplex PCR, was used to amplify TCRbeta CDR3 regions from genomic DNA. The original pipeline was this. Within the assay, amplification of reference gene primers was used to estimate how many nucleated cells each sample contained. Sequence reads were collapsed and filtered to measure the absolute abundance of every unique TCRbeta CDR3 rearrangement. Productive Simpson clonality was computed per sample as the square root of Simpson's diversity index over productive rearrangements. Drawn from immuneACCESS, this table holds only the in-frame rearrangements with V and J called that TCRdb kept. Clones are partly lost; checked studies trace under half to an unresolved V gene and leave the rest unexplained. The DNA was the basis for D and trimming; V, J and clone size are from that table. Recorded for this sample are under 250,000 clones; over 70% of them occurred a single time. The ten largest clones capture approximately 3.7% of the sample.

The V end gives up 5 bases and the J end 0 bases, leaving 10 bases in the junction not matched to a gene. The germline V gene yields SGHTA for CDR1 and FQGTGA for CDR2. Counted from cysteine to phenylalanine, this CDR3 has 17 amino acids. Only the CDR3 region is kept as DNA, spanning 51 bases read in frame from base 1. This sample is drawn from a study of blood T cell repertoires in COVID-19 (dated by TCRdb to 2018 to 2020). The study in broad terms: Samples from collaborators originated in the United States, Italy and Spain and spanned both the acute and convalescent phases of COVID-19. A freely available public database, intended as a resource for researchers studying the immune response to SARS-CoV-2, is where the repertoires were released. The dataset comprised deeply sampled blood TCRbeta repertoires from subjects exposed to, actively infected with, or recovered from COVID-19. Samples came from the ongoing ImmuneRACE study (first 160 participants) plus 1,254 subjects from 6 global collaborators. Where HLA class I and class II types were available, the types were taken from metadata supplied by the sample provider, not from assay-based typing. The prospective study material was composed of cDNA or gDNA derived from T cells, B-cell-depleted T cells, or PBMCs. The sample metadata nearly always contained a de-identified subject ID, COVID-19 status, age in years and sex.

Enrolling through a virtual design, the prospective study's participants ranged in age from roughly 18 to 95 years and lived across some 23 United States geographic areas. In the prospective study, cohorts were assigned on the basis of participant-reported clinical history obtained from a screening survey and a study questionnaire. Exposed participants were defined as having been in contact with someone with a PCR-confirmed or clinician-diagnosed COVID-19 case within 2 weeks of study entry. In the prospective study, mobile phlebotomists collected whole blood, serum and a nasopharyngeal or oropharyngeal swab from each participant. Participants in the prospective study had the option to provide additional blood draws and questionnaires over an approximately 2-month period. Prospective study blood samples were shipped either frozen or at room temperature before DNA extraction. Results and caveats for the whole study, not just this receptor: How much clinical and demographic metadata was included differed by source and by participant, and the metadata was provided uncurated.

The receptor was isolated from a woman aged 25 to 45 who had been exposed to COVID-19. The specimen sequenced was PBMCs or T cells enriched from blood (not recorded which). The chain uses TRBV7-3 and TRBJ2-1, with 7 central nucleotides matching TRBD2. In nucleotides, the sequence is TGTGCCAGCAGCCTCCTACCCCGGGACTACTCCTACAATGAGCAGTTCTTC. It specifies CASSLLPRDYSYNEQFF. Reference TRBV7-3 and TRBJ2-1 genes cover what lies past the CDR3, so the full variable domain is GAGVSQTPSNKVTEKGKYVELRCDPISGHTALYWYRQSLGQGPEFLIYFQGTGAADDSGLPNDRFFAVRPEGSVSTLKIQRTERGDSAVYLCASSLLPRDYSYNEQFFGPGTRLTVL.